Following are 26 T cell receptor beta chains from one sample sequenced in a study of T cells in Graves' hyperthyroidism and ophthalmopathy. RNA transcripts provided the source from which TCR beta CDR3 regions were amplified. Carried out on the TCR CDR3, a first-round RT-PCR used the HTBI primer set. TCRdb re-analysed the multiplex PCR reads in MiXCR, keeping a single row per CDR3 protein. Here the sample spans hundreds of thousands of distinct CDR3 sequences, approximately 23% being singletons. Specimen: blood. The receptors were gathered from a woman aged 70-85 years with Graves' ophthalmopathy.

This clonotype was seen a handful of times. The gene calls are TRBV18 and TRBJ1-2, with D tentatively TRBD1 (5 bases). The germline V gene has CDR1 KGHSH and CDR2 LQKENI. V lost 3 bases and J lost 6, with 14 bases in between. CDR3 length: 14 residues. The CDR3 sequence is CASSPTQGVHGYTF. In nucleotides, the CDR3 is TGTGCCAGCTCACCTACTCAGGGAGTTCATGGCTACACCTTC.

This clonotype has just a few counts. V and J are TRBV7-2 and TRBJ2-1; D gene ambiguous. The CDR3 has 14 residues. The germline V and J ends were trimmed by 1 base and 4 bases, with 8 bases remaining between them. CDR1 is SGHTA and CDR2 is FQGNSA in the germline V gene. CDR3 loop: CASSLEGPYNEQFF. CDR3 nucleotides: TGTGCCAGCAGCTTAGAAGGGCCATACAATGAGCAGTTCTTC.

The V gene is TRBV30, the J gene TRBJ2-5; D is tentatively TRBD1 or TRBD2 (6 bases each). Trimming removed 5 bases from V and 5 bases from J, with 15 bases in between. Germline V gene lookup returns CDR1 GTSNPN and CDR2 SVGIG (reference sequence). The CDR3 sequence is 13 residues long. The CDR3 coding sequence is TGTGCCTGGTCCGGGGGCTGGGACGAGACCCAGTACTTC. It codes for CAWSGGWDETQYF.

The count of this clonotype is one. The V and J genes are TRBV12-3 or TRBV12-4 and TRBJ1-5; TRBD1 aligns across 7 bases. The CDR3 consists of 16 residues. The ends lost 0 bases at V and 6 bases at J; junction bases unmatched: 8. The CDR3 coding sequence is TGTGCCAGCAGTTTAGCGCTGAAAAGGGGGCCTCAGCCCCAGCATTTT. Encoded protein: CASSLALKRGPQPQHF.

J is TRBJ2-4 and V is TRBV9; possibly TRBD1 for D (6 bases). The germline V gene has CDR1 SGDLS and CDR2 YYNGEE. The V gene lost 4 bases and the J gene lost 7 bases, with 18 bases spanning the gap. The CDR3 is made up of 15 amino acids. The CDR3 is CASSPQTAQGNIQYF. The DNA of the CDR3 is TGTGCCAGCAGCCCGCAGACAGCTCAGGGGAACATTCAGTACTTC.

This clonotype was recorded at least ten times. V is TRBV20-1 and J is TRBJ2-7; the match to TRBD2 covers 8 bases. The CDR3 loop spans 14 amino acids. Germline V gives CDR1 DFQATT, CDR2 SNEGSKA (reference sequence). V lost 3 bases and J lost 0; bases outside the gene matches: 4. The CDR3 DNA is TGCAGTGCTAGCACTAGCGGAAGCTCCTACGAGCAGTACTTC. This sequence encodes CSASTSGSSYEQYF.

This clonotype appeared a few times. The J gene is TRBJ2-3, the V gene TRBV9, with unresolved D. In germline, CDR1 is SGDLS, CDR2 YYNGEE. The length of the CDR3 is 15 residues. V was cut by 3 bases and J by 0 bases, with 11 bases left in between. CDR3 protein: CASSAAAYSTDTQYF. The CDR3 DNA reads as TGTGCCAGCAGCGCAGCCGCGTATAGCACAGATACGCAGTATTTT.

This clonotype came up a few times. The chain recombines TRBV7-9 with TRBJ1-3; 8 bases fit TRBD1. Germline V gene sequence: CDR1 SEHNR, CDR2 FQNEAQ (reference sequence). With 4 bases clipped from V and 9 bases from J, the junction kept 8 bases outside the gene matches. CDR3 length: 14 residues. CDR3 protein: CASSSGQGEATIYF. The CDR3 DNA sequence: TGTGCCAGCAGCTCCGGACAGGGAGAAGCCACCATATATTTT.

In its sample, this clonotype was seen many times. The chain recombines TRBV30 with TRBJ1-1; D gene unclear. Trimming took 2 bases from V and 0 from J, leaving 7 bases between them. The CDR3 sequence is 13 residues long. CDR1 and CDR2 (germline): GTSNPN, SVGIG (reference sequence). As DNA, the CDR3 is TGTGCCTGGAGTAAGGAGATGAACACTGAAGCTTTCTTT. This translates into CAWSKEMNTEAFF.

The J gene is TRBJ2-7, the V gene TRBV12-3 or TRBV12-4, with D possibly being TRBD1 or TRBD2 (5 bases each). The CDR3 totals 13 residues. V was clipped by 7 bases and J by 5 bases, with 15 bases between them. CDR3 DNA: TGTGCCAGCAACCACGGGACCCCCGACGAGCAGTACTTC. Encoded protein: CASNHGTPDEQYF.

This clonotype came up many times. This chain uses TRBV7-9 with TRBJ1-1; no clear D. Germline V gene lookup returns CDR1 SEHNR and CDR2 FQNEAQ (reference sequence). V was shortened by 1 base and J by 1 base, with 7 bases between the two germline ends. CDR3 length equals 14 residues. CDR3 DNA sequence: TGTGCCAGCAGCTTAGGGAAGGGGAACACTGAAGCTTTCTTT. It translates to CASSLGKGNTEAFF.

A few counts support this clonotype. V is TRBV11-2 and J is TRBJ2-7; D gene unclear. The CDR3 contains 13 residues. Trimming removed 6 bases from V and 2 bases from J, with 11 bases in between. Germline assignment: CDR1 SGHAT and CDR2 FQNNGV. CDR3 in DNA: TGTGCCAGCAGTACTATAGTGGCCTACGAGCAGTACTTC. It specifies CASSTIVAYEQYF.

This clonotype appeared a few times. The chain carries TRBV6-2 or TRBV6-3 and TRBJ2-6; no definite D call. CDR1 and CDR2 (germline): MNHEY, SVGEGT. This CDR3 has 12 residues. V was cut by 10 bases and J by 5 bases, with 9 bases left in between. The CDR3 nucleotides read TGTGCCACCGGTTTACGGGCCAACGTCCTGACTTTC. It specifies CATGLRANVLTF.

Notes on this clonotype: This could be a read error, since a much larger clone is one nucleotide away. The CDR3 sequence is CASSLTGREAQYF. CDR3 DNA: TGTGCCAGCAGCTTGACCGGGCGGGAGGCCCAGTACTTC. The rearrangement uses TRBV7-2 and TRBJ2-5, with TRBD2 identical over 8 bases. Germline trimming cut 3 bases from V and 9 bases from J; bases unmatched to any gene: 6. Germline V lookup: CDR1 SGHTA, CDR2 FQGNSA. This CDR3 is built from 13 residues.

The genes are TRBV19 and TRBJ1-5; 7 bases map to TRBD1. Germline V gene sequence: CDR1 LNHDA, CDR2 SQIVND (reference sequence). V lost 8 bases and J lost 2; bases outside the gene matches: 12. This CDR3 is 16 amino acids long. Here the CDR3 reads CASPGSTGDGNQPQHF. CDR3 sequence (DNA): TGTGCCAGTCCCGGGAGTACAGGGGACGGCAATCAGCCCCAGCATTTT.

This clonotype was found many times. The rearrangement uses TRBV20-1 and TRBJ2-3; no clear D gene. The CDR3 loop spans 11 amino acids. CDR1 and CDR2 (germline): DFQATT, SNEGSKA (reference sequence). Trimming shortened V by 3 bases and J by 3 bases, and 4 bases separated the two germline ends. The CDR3 coding sequence is TGCAGTGCTAGCGGTACAGATACGCAGTATTTT. It codes for CSASGTDTQYF.

The chain combines TRBV7-2 with TRBJ1-1; no definite D call. The length of the CDR3 is 14 residues. The V end lost 1 base, the J end lost 11 bases, and 17 bases lay between the germline ends. CDR1 and CDR2 from the germline V gene are SGHTA and FQGNSA. The CDR3 loop is CASSLGESGGSAFF. The DNA for the CDR3 is TGTGCCAGCAGCTTAGGGGAGTCTGGTGGATCGGCTTTCTTT.

Points on this clonotype: A single base separates this from a much larger clone, so it may be a read error. The chain uses TRBV19 and TRBJ1-1; D gene ambiguous. CDR3 size: 13 residues. Germline-derived CDR1 and CDR2 are LNHDA and SQIVND (reference sequence). Here the CDR3 reads CAGSPLGWTEAFF. As DNA, the CDR3 is TGTGCCGGTAGTCCCCTTGGGTGGACTGAAGCTTTCTTT.

Ten or more counts support this clonotype. The chain carries TRBV30 and TRBJ2-3; the D is unclear. The CDR3 sequence is 12 residues long. V lost 2 bases and J 2 bases, leaving 5 bases between the germline ends. Germline CDR1 is GTSNPN and CDR2 is SVGIG (reference sequence). The CDR3 loop is CAWSPDTDTQYF. CDR3 bases: TGTGCCTGGAGTCCCGACACAGATACGCAGTATTTT.

In its sample, this clonotype was seen a few times. The gene calls are TRBV6-6 and TRBJ1-2, with 10 bases lining up with TRBD1. Germline-derived CDR1 and CDR2 are MNHNY and SVGAGI (reference sequence). V lost 0 bases and J lost 7; bases outside the gene matches: 5. The CDR3 contains 15 residues. The chain's CDR3 is CASSYSRQGAGGYTF. The CDR3 DNA follows: TGTGCCAGCAGTTACTCCCGACAGGGGGCCGGTGGCTACACCTTC.

The table lists this clonotype with a few counts. V and J are TRBV5-5 and TRBJ2-7; D unclear. CDR1 SGHKS and CDR2 YYEKEE come from the germline V gene (reference sequence). CDR3 size: 15 residues. V lost 4 bases and J lost 0, with 14 bases in between. The chain's CDR3 is CASSLAQSSSYEQYF. The CDR3 DNA reads TGTGCCAGCAGCCTGGCGCAGTCCAGCTCCTACGAGCAGTACTTC.

This rearrangement joins TRBV7-3 to TRBJ2-1, with 11 bases matching TRBD2. This CDR3 is built from 19 residues. CDR1 is SGHTA, CDR2 FQGTGA, per germline. After removal of 5 bases from V and 1 base from J, the junction contained 13 bases not matched to a gene. This CDR3 reads CASSPLGTSGRGSYNEQFF. The DNA for the CDR3 is TGTGCCAGCAGCCCACTCGGAACTAGCGGGAGAGGGTCCTACAATGAGCAGTTCTTC.

This clonotype was detected only a few times. The V call is TRBV27, the J call TRBJ2-3, with D maybe TRBD2 (7 bases). This CDR3 has 13 amino acids. The ends were cut back, 6 bases at V and 6 bases at J, with 13 bases in the middle. Germline V CDR1 and CDR2: MNHEY, SMNVEV (reference sequence). The CDR3 is CASRDGGRDTQYF. The CDR3 region has the DNA TGTGCCAGCAGGGACGGGGGGCGGGATACGCAGTATTTT.

This clonotype occurred a few times. The chain links TRBV12-3 or TRBV12-4 to TRBJ2-2; 9 nucleotides line up with TRBD2. The CDR3 consists of 14 residues. J lost 10 bases, V lost 3 bases, and 6 bases had no gene match. The CDR3 sequence is CASSFPAGGAELFF. The CDR3 DNA reads as TGTGCCAGCAGTTTTCCAGCGGGAGGCGCGGAGCTGTTTTTT.

This chain uses TRBV20-1 with TRBJ2-3; perhaps TRBD1 as D (6 bases). Germline-derived CDR1 and CDR2 are DFQATT and SNEGSKA (reference sequence). The CDR3 runs to 19 residues. Trimming took 3 bases from V and 2 from J, leaving 27 bases between them. CDR3 sequence: CSASPPRGTPGRVTDTQYF. The CDR3 nucleotides read TGCAGTGCTAGCCCCCCTCGTGGGACACCAGGGCGAGTCACAGATACGCAGTATTTT.

CDR3 DNA sequence: TGCGCCAGCAGCTTTCAAGGGACTAGCGGGAGACCCTCCTACGAGCAGTACTTC. Translating gives CASSFQGTSGRPSYEQYF. The chain uses TRBV5-1 and TRBJ2-7, with 14 bases that match TRBD2. Germline V gives CDR1 SGHRS, CDR2 YFSETQ. Trimming at V came to 2 bases and at J to 0 bases, leaving 7 bases not matched to a gene. The length of the CDR3 is 18 residues.